This T cell receptor beta chain was captured by sequencing in a study of cytomegalovirus exposure and HLA in healthy donors. Study overall: Falling in the Caucasian-associated ancestry cluster were about four fifths of under 500 genotyped donors.

60 Vbeta and 13 Jbeta primers were used in PCR. Generated by immunoSEQ multiplex PCR, the TCRdb table keeps only in-frame clones and is missing some. The table includes around 88,000 clones, over 75% detected once. As regards this clone: Its antigen is as yet unknown.

Study outcomes and limitations: Using the classifier, cytomegalovirus status was reportedly diagnosed with high specificity and sensitivity. For most TCR beta V segments, an earlier analysis put the productive rate at about 87% or about 30% of the time. The investigators catalogued 150 or so TCR beta chains as cytomegalovirus-associated.

The source of this sequence is a man aged 45-60 years in good health and CMV-seropositive. The sample consisted of PBMCs.

The CDR3 DNA follows: TGTGCCAGCAGCCACCCCCTGACTAAATCCTACGAGCAGTACTTC. Amino acids: CASSHPLTKSYEQYF. This chain uses TRBV7-9 with TRBJ2-7; D is possibly TRBD2 (5 bases). The CDR3 length is 15 residues. V lost 5 bases to trimming and J lost 1 base, with 15 bases between them. CDR1 SEHNR and CDR2 FQNEAQ come from the germline V gene (reference sequence).